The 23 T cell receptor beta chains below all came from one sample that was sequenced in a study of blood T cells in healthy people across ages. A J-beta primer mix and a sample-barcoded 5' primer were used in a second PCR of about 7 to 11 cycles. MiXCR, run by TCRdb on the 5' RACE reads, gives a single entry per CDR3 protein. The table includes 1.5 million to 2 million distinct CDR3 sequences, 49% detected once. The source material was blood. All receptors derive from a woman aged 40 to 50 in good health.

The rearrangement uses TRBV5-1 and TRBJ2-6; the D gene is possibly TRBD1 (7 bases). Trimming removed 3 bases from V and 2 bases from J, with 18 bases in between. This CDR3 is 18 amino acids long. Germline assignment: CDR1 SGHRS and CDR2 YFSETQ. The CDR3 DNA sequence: TGCGCCAGCAGCTCGTACAGGGGACTCCCCCCTGGGGCCAACGTCCTGACTTTC. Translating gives CASSSYRGLPPGANVLTF.

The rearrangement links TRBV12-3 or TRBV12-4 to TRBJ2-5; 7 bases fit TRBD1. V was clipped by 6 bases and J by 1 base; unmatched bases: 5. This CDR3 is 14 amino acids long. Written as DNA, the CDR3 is TGTGCCAGCAGGGGGGACAGATTCCAAGAGACCCAGTACTTC. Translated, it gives CASRGDRFQETQYF.

Here the CDR3 DNA reads TGTGCCAGCAGTCTGGCGTGGGACAGGTCACAAGAGACCCAGTACTTC. Residues: CASSLAWDRSQETQYF. V gene TRBV27 combines with J gene TRBJ2-5; TRBD1 agrees at 8 bases. CDR1 is MNHEY and CDR2 is SMNVEV in the germline V gene (reference sequence). The CDR3 runs to 16 residues. The J segment lost 2 bases and the V segment lost 5 bases, leaving 10 bases of the junction unmatched.

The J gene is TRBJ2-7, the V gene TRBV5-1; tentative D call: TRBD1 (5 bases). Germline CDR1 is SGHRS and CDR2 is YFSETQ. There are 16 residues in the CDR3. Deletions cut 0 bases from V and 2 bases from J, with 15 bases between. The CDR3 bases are TGCGCCAGCAGCTTGGGAGTCAGGGTCCCTACCTACGAGCAGTACTTC. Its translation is CASSLGVRVPTYEQYF.

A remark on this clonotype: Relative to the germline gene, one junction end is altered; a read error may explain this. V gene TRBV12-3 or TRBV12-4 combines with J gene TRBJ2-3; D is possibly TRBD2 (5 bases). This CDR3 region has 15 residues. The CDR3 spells CAGSLVGLYTDTQYF. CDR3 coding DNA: TGTGCCGGCAGTTTGGTAGGACTCTACACAGATACGCAGTATTTT.

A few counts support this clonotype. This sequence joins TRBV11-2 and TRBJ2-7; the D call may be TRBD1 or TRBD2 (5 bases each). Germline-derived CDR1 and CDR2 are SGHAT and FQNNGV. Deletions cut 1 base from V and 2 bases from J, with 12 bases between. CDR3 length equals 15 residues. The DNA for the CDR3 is TGTGCCAGCAGCTTAGCCCGGGACCGCCCCTACGAGCAGTACTTC. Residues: CASSLARDRPYEQYF. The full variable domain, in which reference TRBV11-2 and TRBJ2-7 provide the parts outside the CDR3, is EAGVAQSPRYKIIEKRQSVAFWCNPISGHATLYWYQQILGQGPKLLIQFQNNGVVDDSQLPKDRFSAERLKGVDSTLKIQPAKLEDSAVYLCASSLARDRPYEQYFGPGTRLTVT.

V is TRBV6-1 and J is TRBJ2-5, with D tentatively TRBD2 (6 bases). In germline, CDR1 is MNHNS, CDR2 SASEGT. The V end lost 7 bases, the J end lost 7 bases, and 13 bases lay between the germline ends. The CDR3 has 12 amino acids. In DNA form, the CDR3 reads TGTGCCAGCATAACCGACGGGGGGACCCAGTACTTC. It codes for CASITDGGTQYF.

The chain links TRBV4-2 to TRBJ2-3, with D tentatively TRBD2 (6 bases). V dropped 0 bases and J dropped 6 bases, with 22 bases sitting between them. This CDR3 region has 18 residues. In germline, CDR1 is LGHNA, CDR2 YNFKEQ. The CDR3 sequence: CASSQEALAGSAKDTQYF. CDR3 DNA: TGTGCCAGCAGCCAAGAGGCGCTTGCGGGGAGTGCAAAGGATACGCAGTATTTT.

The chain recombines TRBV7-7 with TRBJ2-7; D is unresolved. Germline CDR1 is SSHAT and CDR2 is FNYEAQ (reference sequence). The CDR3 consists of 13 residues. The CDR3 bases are TGTGCTTCCCCATATACTGATTCCTACGAGCAGTACTTC. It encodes CASPYTDSYEQYF. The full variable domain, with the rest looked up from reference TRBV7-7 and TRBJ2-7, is GAGVSQSPRYKVTKRGQDVTLRCDPISSHATLYWYQQALGQGPEFLTYFNYEAQPDKSGLPSDRFSAERPEGSISTLTIQRTEQRDSAMYRCASPYTDSYEQYFGPGTRLTVT.

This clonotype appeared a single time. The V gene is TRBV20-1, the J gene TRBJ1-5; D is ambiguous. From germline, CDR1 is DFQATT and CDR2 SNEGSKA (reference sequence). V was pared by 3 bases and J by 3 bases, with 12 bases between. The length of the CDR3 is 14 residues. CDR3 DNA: TGCAGTGCTAGGGTTGGGCCGTTCAATCAGCCCCAGCATTTT. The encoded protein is CSARVGPFNQPQHF.

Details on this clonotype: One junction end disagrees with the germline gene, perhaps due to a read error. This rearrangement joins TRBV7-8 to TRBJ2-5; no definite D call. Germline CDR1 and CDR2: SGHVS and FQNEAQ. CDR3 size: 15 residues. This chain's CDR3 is CAGSLDPSETETQYF. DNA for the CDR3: TGTGCCGGCAGCTTAGACCCGAGCGAGACGGAGACCCAGTACTTC.

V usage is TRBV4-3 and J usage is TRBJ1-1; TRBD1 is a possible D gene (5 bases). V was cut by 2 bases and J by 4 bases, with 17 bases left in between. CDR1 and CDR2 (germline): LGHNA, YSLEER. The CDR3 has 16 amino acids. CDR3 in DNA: TGCGCCAGCAGCCAAAACCCTACCGGGGGGAGCACTGAAGCTTTCTTT. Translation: CASSQNPTGGSTEAFF.

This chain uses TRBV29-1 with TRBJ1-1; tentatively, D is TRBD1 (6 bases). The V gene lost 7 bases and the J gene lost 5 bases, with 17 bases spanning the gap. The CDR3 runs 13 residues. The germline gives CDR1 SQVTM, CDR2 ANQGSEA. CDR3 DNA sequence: TGCAGCGAGCGACGGCAGGGGCGGACTGAAGCTTTCTTT. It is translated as CSERRQGRTEAFF.

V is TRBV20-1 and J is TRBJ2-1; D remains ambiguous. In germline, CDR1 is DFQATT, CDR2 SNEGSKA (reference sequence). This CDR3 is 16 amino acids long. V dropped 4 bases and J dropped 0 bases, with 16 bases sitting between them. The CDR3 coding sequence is TGCAGTGCTAAATCGGCACTTTCGAACTCCTACAATGAGCAGTTCTTC. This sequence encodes CSAKSALSNSYNEQFF.

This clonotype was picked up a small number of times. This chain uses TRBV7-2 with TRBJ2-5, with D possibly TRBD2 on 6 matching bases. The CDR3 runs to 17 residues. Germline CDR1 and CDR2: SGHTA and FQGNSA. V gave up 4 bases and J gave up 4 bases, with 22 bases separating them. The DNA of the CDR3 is TGTGCCAGCAGCTCCCAGCGGGTAACGGTGGGGCGAGAGACCCAGTACTTC. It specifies CASSSQRVTVGRETQYF. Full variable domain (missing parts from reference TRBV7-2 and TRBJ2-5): GAGVSQSPSNKVTEKGKDVELRCDPISGHTALYWYRQSLGQGLEFLIYFQGNSAPDKSGLPSDRFSAERTGGSVSTLTIQRTQQEDSAVYLCASSSQRVTVGRETQYFGPGTRLLVL.

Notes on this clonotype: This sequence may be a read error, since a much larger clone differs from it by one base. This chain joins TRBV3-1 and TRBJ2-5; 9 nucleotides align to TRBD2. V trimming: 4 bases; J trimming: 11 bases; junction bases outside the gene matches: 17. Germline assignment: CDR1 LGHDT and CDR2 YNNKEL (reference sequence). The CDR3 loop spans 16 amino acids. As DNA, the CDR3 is TGTGCCAGCAGCCCTACAGGAGCGGGGGGTAACAATGAGCAGTACTTC. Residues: CASSPTGAGGNNEQYF.

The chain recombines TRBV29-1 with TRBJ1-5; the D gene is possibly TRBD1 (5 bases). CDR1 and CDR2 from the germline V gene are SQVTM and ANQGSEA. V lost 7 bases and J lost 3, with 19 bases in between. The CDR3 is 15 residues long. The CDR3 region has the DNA TGCAGCGCCCACCTCAGGGCTCCCCTCAATCAGCCCCAGCATTTT. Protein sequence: CSAHLRAPLNQPQHF.

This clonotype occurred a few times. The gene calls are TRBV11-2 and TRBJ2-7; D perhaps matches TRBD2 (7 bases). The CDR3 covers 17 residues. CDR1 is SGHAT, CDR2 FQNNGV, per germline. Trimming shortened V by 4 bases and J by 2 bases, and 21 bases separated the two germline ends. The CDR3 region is CASSSSGGAALAYEQYF. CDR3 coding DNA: TGTGCCAGCAGCTCGTCGGGGGGCGCCGCTCTAGCCTACGAGCAGTACTTC.

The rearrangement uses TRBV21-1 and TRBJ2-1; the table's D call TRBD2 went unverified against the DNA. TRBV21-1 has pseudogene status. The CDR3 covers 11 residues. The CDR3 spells CASHPLNEQFF. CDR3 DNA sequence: TGTGCCAGCCACCCGCTGAATGAGCAGTTCTTC.

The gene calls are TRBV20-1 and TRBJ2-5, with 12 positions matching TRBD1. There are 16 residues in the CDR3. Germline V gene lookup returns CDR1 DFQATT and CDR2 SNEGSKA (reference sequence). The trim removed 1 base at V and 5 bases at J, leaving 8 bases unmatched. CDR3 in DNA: TGCAGTGCTAGAGGGGCCGGGACAGGGGGCACGGAGACCCAGTACTTC. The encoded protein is CSARGAGTGGTETQYF.

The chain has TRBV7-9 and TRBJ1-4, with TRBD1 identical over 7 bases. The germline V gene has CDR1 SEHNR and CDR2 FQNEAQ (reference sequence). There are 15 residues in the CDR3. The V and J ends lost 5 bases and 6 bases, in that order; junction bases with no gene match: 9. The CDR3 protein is CASSPQTGSYEKLFF. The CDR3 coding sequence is TGTGCCAGCAGCCCTCAGACAGGGAGTTATGAAAAACTGTTTTTT.

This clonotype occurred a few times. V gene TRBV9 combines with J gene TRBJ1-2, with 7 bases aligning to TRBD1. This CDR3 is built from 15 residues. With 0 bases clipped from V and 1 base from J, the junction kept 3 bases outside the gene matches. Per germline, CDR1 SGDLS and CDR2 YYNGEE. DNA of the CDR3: TGTGCCAGCAGCGTAGAAGGGACAGTTAACTATGGCTACACCTTC. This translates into CASSVEGTVNYGYTF.

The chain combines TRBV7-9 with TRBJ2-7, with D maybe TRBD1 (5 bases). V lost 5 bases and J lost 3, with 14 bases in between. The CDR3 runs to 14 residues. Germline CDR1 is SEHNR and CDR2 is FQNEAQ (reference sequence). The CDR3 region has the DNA TGTGCCAGCAGCAGGTCTAACAGGTACTACGAGCAGTACTTC. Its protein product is CASSRSNRYYEQYF.